This T cell receptor beta chain was sequenced in a study of regulatory T cells in long-lasting Graves disease listed by TCRdb under 2021. With regard to the full study: Antithyroid drugs had been taken for less than 3 months by newly diagnosed Graves' disease patients. A total of approximately 35 samples underwent TCR sequencing: about 13 from persistent and about 20 from newly diagnosed Graves' disease patients. This study used TCR sequencing and RNA sequencing of peripheral blood to compare persistent Graves' disease patients against newly diagnosed Graves' disease patients. The study was conducted in China and was registered as a clinical trial.

The CDR3 contains 15 residues, cysteine and phenylalanine counted. Of all the DNA, just the CDR3 is kept, 45 bases in frame from base 1. Cut back by 5 bases and 2 bases, the V and J ends lie 10 bases apart. The germline V gene provides CDR1 SGHTA and CDR2 FQGTGA. In its sample, this clonotype was seen many times. Its antigen remains undetermined. Base-call qualities are not available, and no considerably larger clone is one nucleotide away. The sample's time point, from its label and the paper: newly diagnosed GD, antithyroid drugs for less than 3 months. For both TCR sequencing and RNA sequencing, RNA was extracted from PBMCs in TRIzol. The diagnosis of Graves' disease was made according to American Thyroid Association guidelines. Patients were recruited from an endocrinology department in Xi'an, China. Each patient gave 8.5 to 9.5 milliliters of peripheral blood, collected in an EDTA anticoagulant tube. Ficoll Paque Plus density gradient separation was used to isolate PBMCs, and no additional T cell sorting was done. An Agilent 2100 Bioanalyzer and agarose gel were used to assess RNA quality, and a NanoDrop 2000 was used to measure RNA concentration.

The library relied on multiplex PCR. TCRdb lists the instrument as Illumina HiSeq 4000. TCR beta libraries were built with iRepertoire HTBI primers and Arm-PCR amplification of CDR3 regions. PCR products were gel purified before sequencing. Per the authors' processing: Gene usage analysis of CDR3 amino acid clonotypes relied on the roughly 67 TRBV and about 15 TRBJ segments identified across samples. COPE and FqMerger were used to merge filtered high-quality paired reads into contigs. BLAST was used to align contigs to IMGT TRBV, TRBD and TRBJ reference genes, with CDR3 defined following IMGT. Highly expanded clones were defined as clonotypes with a frequency above 0.1%. Shannon entropy was used to measure repertoire diversity, and the Gini coefficient was used to measure V-J evenness. Clonotypes shared by more than one individual were considered public. The public reads were reprocessed in TCRdb via fastp at Q25 and MiXCR, keeping in-frame beta chains. All rows with the same CDR3 protein become a single entry with the most common DNA and genes. The V and J calls follow TCRdb's processing rather than the paper's. The sample table records 350,000 to 500,000 distinct CDR3 sequences; less than 15% of these occur just once. The ten largest clones represent approximately 15% of the sample.

General findings and caveats noted by the study authors: Lower TCR Shannon entropy and fewer highly expanded clones were observed in persistent Graves' disease patients than in newly diagnosed patients, which suggested clonal expansion. Because the primary lesion, thyroid tissue, could not be accessed, the study looked at peripheral blood alone. A larger number of public clonotypes was shared among persistent patients (around 3,000) than among newly diagnosed patients (around 970). The authors acknowledged the small sample size as a limitation that may reduce accuracy. Only the TCR beta chain was sequenced and analyzed. Preferential use of TRBV28, TRBJ1-2 and TRBJ2-5 was observed in persistent disease, whereas TRBV20-1 and TRBJ2-1 were favored in newly diagnosed disease.

These same records also appear under a second study, on T cells in Graves' hyperthyroidism and ophthalmopathy. Per that second paper: Stable Graves' hyperthyroidism was defined as the absence of progression to ophthalmopathy over 18 months of follow-up. Hyperthyroidism patients were newly diagnosed, with disease duration under 2 months, and aged 18 to 65 years. The study excluded patients with uncontrolled infections, other autoimmune diseases, pregnancy or lactation. Diagnoses relied on clinical symptoms, serum thyroxine and TRAb, thyroid ultrasound and orbital computed tomography. A first-round RT-PCR of the TCR CDR3 used the HTBI primer set with the Qiagen OneStep RT-PCR kit. Blood samples also contained most of the expanded thyroid clonotypes (frequency above 0.001), which suggests that blood repertoires may reflect thyroid immune responses. A 13 V-J signature model separated ophthalmopathy from stable hyperthyroidism, with roughly 88% sensitivity and roughly 81% specificity in cross-validation and 80%/75% in testing. In validation, the model predicted progression to ophthalmopathy with 55% to 71% sensitivity and around 72% specificity, a median of about 6 months before onset. A discovery cohort of approximately 100 patients, approximately 45 with Graves' ophthalmopathy and about 58 with stable Graves' hyperthyroidism, was used to find distinguishing TCR V-J signatures. Prospective prediction of ophthalmopathy was tested in an independent validation cohort of 18 to 20 hyperthyroidism patients and around 16 patients who later progressed to ophthalmopathy. The roughly 94 discovery patients were randomly split 7:3 into training and test sets. Thyroid tissue and blood T-cell repertoires from roughly six Graves' hyperthyroidism patients were also compared in the study. Once sampling was done, hyperthyroidism patients were given methimazole at a starting dose of 30 mg daily, whereas ophthalmopathy patients were given high-dose intravenous methylprednisolone. A second multiplex PCR round built the libraries, followed by size selection and purification. Paired-end sequencing of the libraries was performed with 100 bp reads on an Illumina HiSeq2000. Raw data were processed with SOAPnuke, discarding reads with adapters, uncalled bases, mean Phred below 15, or no exact constant-primer or identifier match. COPE v1.2.5 was used to merge high-quality paired reads, and clonotypes were defined as unique nucleotide sequences. MiTCR v1.1 was used to align clonotypes to the IMGT TRBV, TRBD and TRBJ reference segments. Analysis was restricted to V-J combinations with a frequency above 0.0001, which covered 99.2% of repertoires. The TCS score was defined as the ratio of F50 (clonal expansion) to E x V (chaos), calculated using BLOSUM62-based TCRdist between CDR3 peptides within each V-J. Welch's t-statistics and random forest reduced just over 500 V-J features to roughly 13, which were used in a naive Bayes classifier (R e1071). No statistical method was used to set the sample size in advance, and investigators knew the group allocation. The paper describes TCR Vbeta CDR3 sequencing of around 130 peripheral blood samples, made up of 43 ophthalmopathy patients, around 78 hyperthyroidism patients and 17 progressor patients.

Sequenced material: peripheral blood mononuclear cells (PBMCs), taken at new diagnosis, from a patient treated with antithyroid drugs. The V and J genes are TRBV7-3 and TRBJ2-6; TRBD1 is a weak D gene call, 5 bases matching. The clonotype comes from a woman aged 50 to 60 with Graves disease. Donor details come from another sample of the same person, matched by shared clones. The DNA reads TGTGCCAGCAGCCCCCCAGGGACTGGGGCCAACGTCCTGACTTTC. Its translation reads: CASSPPGTGANVLTF.